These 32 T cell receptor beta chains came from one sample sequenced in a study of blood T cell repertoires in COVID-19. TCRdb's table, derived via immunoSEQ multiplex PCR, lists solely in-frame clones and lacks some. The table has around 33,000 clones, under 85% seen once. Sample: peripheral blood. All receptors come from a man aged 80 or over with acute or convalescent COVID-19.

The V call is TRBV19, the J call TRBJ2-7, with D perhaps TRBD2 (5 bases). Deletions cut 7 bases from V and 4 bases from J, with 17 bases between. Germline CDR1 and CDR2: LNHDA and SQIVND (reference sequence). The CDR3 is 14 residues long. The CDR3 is CASITTDFPYEQYF. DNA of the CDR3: TGTGCCAGTATCACCACGGACTTTCCTTACGAGCAGTACTTC. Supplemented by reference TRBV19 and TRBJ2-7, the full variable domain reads DGGITQSPKYLFRKEGQNVTLSCEQNLNHDAMYWYRQDPGQGLRLIYYSQIVNDFQKGDIAEGYSVSREKKESFPLTVTSAQKNPTAFYLCASITTDFPYEQYFGPGTRLTVT.

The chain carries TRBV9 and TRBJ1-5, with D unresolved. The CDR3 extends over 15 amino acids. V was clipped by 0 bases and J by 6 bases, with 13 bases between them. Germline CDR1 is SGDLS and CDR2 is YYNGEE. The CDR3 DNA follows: TGTGCCAGCAGCGTAGAGGGAGGGTGGCGTCAGCCCCAGCATTTT. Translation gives CASSVEGGWRQPQHF. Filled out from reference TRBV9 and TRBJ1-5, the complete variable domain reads DSGVTQTPKHLITATGQRVTLRCSPRSGDLSVYWYQQSLDQGLQFLIQYYNGEERAKGNILERFSAQQFPDLHSELNLSSLELGDSALYFCASSVEGGWRQPQHFGDGTRLSIL.

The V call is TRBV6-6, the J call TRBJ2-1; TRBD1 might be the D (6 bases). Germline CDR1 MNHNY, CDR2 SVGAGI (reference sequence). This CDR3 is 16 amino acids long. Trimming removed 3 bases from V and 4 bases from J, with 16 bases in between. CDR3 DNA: TGTGCCAGCAGTTATTTTGGGGACATTCCTTACAATGAGCAGTTCTTC. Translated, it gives CASSYFGDIPYNEQFF.

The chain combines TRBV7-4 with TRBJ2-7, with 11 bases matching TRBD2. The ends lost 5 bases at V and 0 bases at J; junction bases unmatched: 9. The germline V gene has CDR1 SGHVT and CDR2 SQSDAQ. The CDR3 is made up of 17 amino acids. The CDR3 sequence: CASSRRGLADSSYEQYF. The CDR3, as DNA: TGTGCCAGCAGCCGCCGGGGACTAGCGGATAGCTCCTACGAGCAGTACTTC.

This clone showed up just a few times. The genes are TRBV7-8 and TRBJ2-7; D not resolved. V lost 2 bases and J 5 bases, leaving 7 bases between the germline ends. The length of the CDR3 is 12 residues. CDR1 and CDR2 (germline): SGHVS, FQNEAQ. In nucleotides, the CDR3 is TGTGCCAGCAGCTTATTTACGGACGAGCAGTACTTC. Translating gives CASSLFTDEQYF.

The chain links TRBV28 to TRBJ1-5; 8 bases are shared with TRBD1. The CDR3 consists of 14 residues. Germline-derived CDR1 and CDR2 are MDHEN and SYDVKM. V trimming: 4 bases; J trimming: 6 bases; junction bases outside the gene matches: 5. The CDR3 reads CASSSAGGVQPQHF. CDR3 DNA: TGTGCCAGCAGTTCAGCAGGGGGCGTTCAGCCCCAGCATTTT. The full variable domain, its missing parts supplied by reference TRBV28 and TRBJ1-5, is DVKVTQSSRYLVKRTGEKVFLECVQDMDHENMFWYRQDPGLGLRLIYFSYDVKMKEKGDIPEGYSVSREKKERFSLILESASTNQTSMYLCASSSAGGVQPQHFGDGTRLSIL.

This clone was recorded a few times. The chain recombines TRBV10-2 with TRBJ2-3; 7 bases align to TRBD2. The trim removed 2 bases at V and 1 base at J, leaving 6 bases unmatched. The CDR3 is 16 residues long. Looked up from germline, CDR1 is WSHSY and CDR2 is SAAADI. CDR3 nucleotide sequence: TGCGCCAGCAGTGAGGTCGGCGGGGGAGGCACAGATACGCAGTATTTT. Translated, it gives CASSEVGGGGTDTQYF.

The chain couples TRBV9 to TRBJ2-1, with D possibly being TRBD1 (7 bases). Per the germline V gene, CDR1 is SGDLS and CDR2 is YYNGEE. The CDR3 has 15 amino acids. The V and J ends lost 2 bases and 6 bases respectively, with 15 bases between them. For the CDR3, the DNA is TGTGCCAGCAGCGTCTCTCAGGGGGGAATCAATGAGCAGTTCTTC. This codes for CASSVSQGGINEQFF.

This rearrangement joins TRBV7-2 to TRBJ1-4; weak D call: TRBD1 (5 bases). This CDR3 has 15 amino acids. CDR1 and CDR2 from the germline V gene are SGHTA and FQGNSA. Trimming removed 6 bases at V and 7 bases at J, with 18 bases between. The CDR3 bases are TGTGCCAGCAGGCCAAGTCTCGGGGGGGGTGAAAAACTGTTTTTT. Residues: CASRPSLGGGEKLFF. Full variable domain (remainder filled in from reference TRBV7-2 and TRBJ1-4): GAGVSQSPSNKVTEKGKDVELRCDPISGHTALYWYRQSLGQGLEFLIYFQGNSAPDKSGLPSDRFSAERTGGSVSTLTIQRTQQEDSAVYLCASRPSLGGGEKLFFGSGTQLSVL.

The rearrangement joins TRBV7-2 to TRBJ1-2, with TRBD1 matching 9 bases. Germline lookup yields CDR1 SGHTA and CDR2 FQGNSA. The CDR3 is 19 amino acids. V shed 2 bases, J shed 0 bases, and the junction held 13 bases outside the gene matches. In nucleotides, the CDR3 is TGTGCCAGCAGCTTAAAATGGGGTGACAGGGGGTCTGCTAACTATGGCTACACCTTC. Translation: CASSLKWGDRGSANYGYTF.

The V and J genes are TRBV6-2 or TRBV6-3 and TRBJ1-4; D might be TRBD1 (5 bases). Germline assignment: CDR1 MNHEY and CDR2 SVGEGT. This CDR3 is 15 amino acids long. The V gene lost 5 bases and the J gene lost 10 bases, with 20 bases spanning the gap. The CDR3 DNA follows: TGTGCCAGCAGTCGTCGTGGGACTGACCGGGGAAAACTGTTTTTT. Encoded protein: CASSRRGTDRGKLFF.

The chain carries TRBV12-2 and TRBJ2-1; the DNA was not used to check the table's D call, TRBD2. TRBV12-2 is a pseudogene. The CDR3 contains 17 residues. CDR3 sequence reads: CASRFSIAGGPYNEQFF. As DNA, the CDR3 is TGTGCAAGTCGCTTCTCGATAGCGGGGGGGCCCTACAATGAGCAGTTCTTC.

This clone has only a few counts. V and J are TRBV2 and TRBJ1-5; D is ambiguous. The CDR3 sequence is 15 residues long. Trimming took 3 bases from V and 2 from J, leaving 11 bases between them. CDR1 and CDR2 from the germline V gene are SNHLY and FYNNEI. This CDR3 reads CASSDGVNGNQPQHF. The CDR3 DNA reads TGTGCCAGCAGTGACGGGGTTAACGGCAATCAGCCCCAGCATTTT.

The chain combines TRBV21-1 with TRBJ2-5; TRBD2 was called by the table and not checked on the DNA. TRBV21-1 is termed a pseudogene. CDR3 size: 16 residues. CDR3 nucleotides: TGTGCCAGCAGCACGACCGGCGGGGGGGACGAGAAGACCCAGTACTTC. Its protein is CASSTTGGGDEKTQYF.

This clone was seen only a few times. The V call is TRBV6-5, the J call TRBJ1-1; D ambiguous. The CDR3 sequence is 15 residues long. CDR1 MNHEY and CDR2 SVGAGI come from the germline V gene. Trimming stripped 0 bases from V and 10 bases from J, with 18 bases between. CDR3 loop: CASSYSGEYLNRAFF. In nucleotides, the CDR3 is TGTGCCAGCAGTTACTCAGGAGAGTATTTGAATAGAGCTTTCTTT.

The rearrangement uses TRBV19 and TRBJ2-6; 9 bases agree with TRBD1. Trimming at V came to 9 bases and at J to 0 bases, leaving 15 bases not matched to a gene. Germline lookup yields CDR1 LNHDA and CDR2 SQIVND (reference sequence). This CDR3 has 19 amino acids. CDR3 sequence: CASRSRTGQGDSGANVLTF. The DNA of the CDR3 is TGTGCCAGCCGCTCCAGAACGGGACAGGGCGACTCTGGGGCCAACGTCCTGACTTTC.

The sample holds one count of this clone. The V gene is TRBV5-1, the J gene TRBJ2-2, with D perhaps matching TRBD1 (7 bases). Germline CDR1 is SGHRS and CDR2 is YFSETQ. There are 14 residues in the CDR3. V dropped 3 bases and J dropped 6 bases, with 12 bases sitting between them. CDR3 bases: TGCGCCAGCAGCTGGGACAGCGGGTCCGGGGAGCTGTTTTTT. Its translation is CASSWDSGSGELFF.

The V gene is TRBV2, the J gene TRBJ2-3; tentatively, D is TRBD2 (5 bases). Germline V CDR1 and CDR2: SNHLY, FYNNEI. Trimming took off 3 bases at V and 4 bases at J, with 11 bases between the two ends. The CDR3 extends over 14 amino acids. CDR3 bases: TGTGCCAGCAGTGACGGAGGTTCCCCAGATACGCAGTATTTT. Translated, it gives CASSDGGSPDTQYF.

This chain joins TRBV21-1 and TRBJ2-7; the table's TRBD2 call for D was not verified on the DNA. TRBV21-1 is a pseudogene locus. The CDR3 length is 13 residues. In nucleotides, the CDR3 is TGTGCCAGCAAGGGGCCGATCGGGGGTTCGGGGTACTTC. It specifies CASKGPIGGSGYF.

CDR3 sequence reads: CASSSGFNYGYTF. Here the CDR3 DNA reads TGTGCCAGCTCATCCGGGTTTAACTATGGCTACACCTTC. The chain carries TRBV18 and TRBJ1-2; D call uncertain. V lost 5 bases to trimming and J lost 1 base, with 8 bases between them. This CDR3 contains 13 residues. The germline V gene encodes CDR1 KGHSH and CDR2 LQKENI.

The CDR3 region has the DNA TGTGCCAGCAGCGTAGTGGGGGGCTCCTACAATGAGCAGTTCTTC. As protein: CASSVVGGSYNEQFF. This chain uses TRBV9 with TRBJ2-1; weak D call: TRBD2 (6 bases). Per the germline V gene, CDR1 is SGDLS and CDR2 is YYNGEE. Trimming removed 0 bases from V and 0 bases from J, with 7 bases in between. The CDR3 is 15 residues long.

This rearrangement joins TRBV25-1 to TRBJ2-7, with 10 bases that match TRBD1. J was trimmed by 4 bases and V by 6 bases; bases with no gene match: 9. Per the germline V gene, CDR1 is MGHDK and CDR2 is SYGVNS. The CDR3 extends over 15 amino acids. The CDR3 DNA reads TGTGCCAGCAGCCCGTTCGAGGGACAGGGGTACGAGCAGTACTTC. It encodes CASSPFEGQGYEQYF.

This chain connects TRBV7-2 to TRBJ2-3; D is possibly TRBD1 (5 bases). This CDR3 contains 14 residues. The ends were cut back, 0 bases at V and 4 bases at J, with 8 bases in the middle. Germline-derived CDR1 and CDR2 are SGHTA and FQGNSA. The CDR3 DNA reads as TGTGCCAGCAGCTTAGCCCTGGGGCCAGATACGCAGTATTTT. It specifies CASSLALGPDTQYF.

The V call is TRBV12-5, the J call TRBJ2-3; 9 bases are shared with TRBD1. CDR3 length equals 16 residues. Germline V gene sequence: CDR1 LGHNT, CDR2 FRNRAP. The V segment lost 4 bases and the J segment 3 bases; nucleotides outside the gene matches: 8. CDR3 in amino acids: CASGWGRTGVTDTQYF. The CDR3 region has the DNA TGTGCTAGTGGTTGGGGCCGGACAGGGGTTACAGATACGCAGTATTTT.

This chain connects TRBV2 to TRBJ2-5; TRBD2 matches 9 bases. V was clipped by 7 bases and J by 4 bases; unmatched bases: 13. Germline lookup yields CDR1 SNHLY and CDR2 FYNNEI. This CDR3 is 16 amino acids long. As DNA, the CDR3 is TGTGCCAGCAAGGCGACTAGCGGATCAGGGGGAGAGACCCAGTACTTC. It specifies CASKATSGSGGETQYF. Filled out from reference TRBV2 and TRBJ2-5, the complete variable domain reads EPEVTQTPSHQVTQMGQEVILRCVPISNHLYFYWYRQILGQKVEFLVSFYNNEISEKSEIFDDQFSVERPDGSNFTLKIRSTKLEDSAMYFCASKATSGSGGETQYFGPGTRLLVL.

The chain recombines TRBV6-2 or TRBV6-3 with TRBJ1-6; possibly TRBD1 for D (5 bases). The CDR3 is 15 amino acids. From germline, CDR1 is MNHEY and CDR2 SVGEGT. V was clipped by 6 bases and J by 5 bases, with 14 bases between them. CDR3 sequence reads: CASSRRGTDNSPLHF. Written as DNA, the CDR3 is TGTGCCAGCAGCCGGCGGGGGACGGATAATTCACCCCTCCACTTT.

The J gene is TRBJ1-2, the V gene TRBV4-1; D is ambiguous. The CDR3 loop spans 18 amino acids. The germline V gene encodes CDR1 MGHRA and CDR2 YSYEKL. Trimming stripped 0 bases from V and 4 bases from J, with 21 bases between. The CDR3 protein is CASSQDPRGLGGGYGYTF. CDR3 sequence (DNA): TGCGCCAGCAGCCAAGACCCTCGAGGGCTGGGTGGAGGCTATGGCTACACCTTC.

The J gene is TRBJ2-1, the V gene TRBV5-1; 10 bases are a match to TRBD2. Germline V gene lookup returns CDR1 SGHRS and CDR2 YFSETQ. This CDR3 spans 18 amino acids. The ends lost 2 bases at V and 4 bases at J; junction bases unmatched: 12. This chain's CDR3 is CASSLLPASGGNYNEQFF. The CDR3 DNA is TGCGCCAGCAGCTTACTTCCCGCTAGCGGGGGCAATTACAATGAGCAGTTCTTC.

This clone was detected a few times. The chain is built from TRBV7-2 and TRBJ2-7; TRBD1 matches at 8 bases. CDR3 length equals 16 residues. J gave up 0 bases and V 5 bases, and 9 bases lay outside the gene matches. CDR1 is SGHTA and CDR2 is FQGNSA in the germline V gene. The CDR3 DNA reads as TGTGCCAGCAGCAGTACCGGGACAGGTGCCTCCTACGAGCAGTACTTC. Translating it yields CASSSTGTGASYEQYF.

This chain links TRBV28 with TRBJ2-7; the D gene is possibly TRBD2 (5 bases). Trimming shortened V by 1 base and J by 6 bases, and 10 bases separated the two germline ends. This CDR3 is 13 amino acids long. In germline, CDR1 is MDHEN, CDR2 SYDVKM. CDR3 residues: CASSLSPGIEQYF. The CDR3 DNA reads TGTGCCAGCAGTTTATCCCCCGGGATCGAGCAGTACTTC.

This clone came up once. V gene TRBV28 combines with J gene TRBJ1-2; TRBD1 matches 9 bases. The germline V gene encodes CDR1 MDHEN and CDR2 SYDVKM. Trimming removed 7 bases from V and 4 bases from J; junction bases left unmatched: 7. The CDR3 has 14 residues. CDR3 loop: CASNRQGGFYGYTF. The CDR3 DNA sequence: TGTGCCAGCAATCGACAGGGGGGGTTCTATGGCTACACCTTC.

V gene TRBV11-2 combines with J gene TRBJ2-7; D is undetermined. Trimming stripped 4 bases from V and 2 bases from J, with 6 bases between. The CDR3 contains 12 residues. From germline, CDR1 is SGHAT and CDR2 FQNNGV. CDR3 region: CASSSRPYEQYF. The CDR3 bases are TGTGCCAGCAGCTCGCGGCCCTACGAGCAGTACTTC. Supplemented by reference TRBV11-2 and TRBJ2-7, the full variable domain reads EAGVAQSPRYKIIEKRQSVAFWCNPISGHATLYWYQQILGQGPKLLIQFQNNGVVDDSQLPKDRFSAERLKGVDSTLKIQPAKLEDSAVYLCASSSRPYEQYFGPGTRLTVT.